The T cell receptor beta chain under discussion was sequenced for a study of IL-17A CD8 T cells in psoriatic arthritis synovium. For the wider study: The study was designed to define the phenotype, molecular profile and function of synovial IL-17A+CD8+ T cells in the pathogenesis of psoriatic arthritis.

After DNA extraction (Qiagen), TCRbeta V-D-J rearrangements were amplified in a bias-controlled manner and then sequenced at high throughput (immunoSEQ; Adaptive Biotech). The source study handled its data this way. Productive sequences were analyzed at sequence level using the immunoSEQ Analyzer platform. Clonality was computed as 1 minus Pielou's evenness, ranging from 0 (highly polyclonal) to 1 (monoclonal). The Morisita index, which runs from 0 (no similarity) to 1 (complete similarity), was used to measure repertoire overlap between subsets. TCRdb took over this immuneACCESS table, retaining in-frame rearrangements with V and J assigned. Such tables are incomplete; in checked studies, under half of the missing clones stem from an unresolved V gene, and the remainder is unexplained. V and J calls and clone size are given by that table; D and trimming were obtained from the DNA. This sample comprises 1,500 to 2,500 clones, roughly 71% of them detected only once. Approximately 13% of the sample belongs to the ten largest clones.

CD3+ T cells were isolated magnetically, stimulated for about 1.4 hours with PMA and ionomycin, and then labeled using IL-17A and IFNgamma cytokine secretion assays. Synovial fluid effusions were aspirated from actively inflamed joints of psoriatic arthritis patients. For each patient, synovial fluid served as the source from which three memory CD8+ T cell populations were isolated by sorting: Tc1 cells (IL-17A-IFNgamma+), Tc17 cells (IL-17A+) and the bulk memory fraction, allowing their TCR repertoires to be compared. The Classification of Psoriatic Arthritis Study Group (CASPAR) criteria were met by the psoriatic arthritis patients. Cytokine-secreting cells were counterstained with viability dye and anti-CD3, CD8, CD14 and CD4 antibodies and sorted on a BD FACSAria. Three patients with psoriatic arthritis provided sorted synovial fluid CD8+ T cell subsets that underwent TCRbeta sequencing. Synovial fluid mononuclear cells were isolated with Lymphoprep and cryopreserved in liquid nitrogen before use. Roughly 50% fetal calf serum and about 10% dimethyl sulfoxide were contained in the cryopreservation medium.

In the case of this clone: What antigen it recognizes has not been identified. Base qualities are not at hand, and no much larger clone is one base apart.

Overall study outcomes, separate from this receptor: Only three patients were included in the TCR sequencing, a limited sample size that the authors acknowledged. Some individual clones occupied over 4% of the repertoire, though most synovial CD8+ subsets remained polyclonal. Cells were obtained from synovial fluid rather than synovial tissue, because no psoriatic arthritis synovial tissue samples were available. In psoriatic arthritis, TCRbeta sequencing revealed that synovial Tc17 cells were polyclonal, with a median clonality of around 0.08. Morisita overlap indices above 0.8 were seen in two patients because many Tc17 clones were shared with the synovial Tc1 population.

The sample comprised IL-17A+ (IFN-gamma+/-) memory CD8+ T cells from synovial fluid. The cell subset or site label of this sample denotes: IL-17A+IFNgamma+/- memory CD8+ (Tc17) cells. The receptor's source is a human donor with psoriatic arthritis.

The CDR3 reads CASSAREEGSGANVLTF. The DNA sequence is TGTGCCAGCAGCGCCCGGGAAGAAGGTTCTGGGGCCAACGTCCTGACTTTC. This receptor chain uses TRBV7-8 and TRBJ2-6; TRBD2 is a possible D gene, resting on 5 matching bases. CDR3 length: 17 amino acids, cysteine to phenylalanine. This entry keeps only the CDR3 DNA: 51 bases, framed from base 1. Between the V and J ends, shortened by 5 bases and 1 base respectively, the junction contains 15 bases. The germline V gene provides CDR1 SGHVS and CDR2 FQNEAQ.